These T cell receptor beta chains were read from a single sample in a study of cytomegalovirus exposure and HLA in healthy donors. Using immunoSEQ multiplex PCR, the repertoire was profiled, and TCRdb retains in-frame clones only, with some absent. Among about 200,000 clones listed, more than 75% were seen once. Sequenced sample: PBMCs. Every receptor here comes from a male donor in good health and CMV-seropositive. The CDR3 runs from the conserved cysteine through the conserved F or W. The order of the fields is V gene, D gene, J gene, clone size, CDR3 DNA, CDR3 protein. The D gene is left open where the match is weak. Clone size is given for some rows only: seen once, a few or many times, or a class if the clone is expanded.

TRBV30	-	TRBJ2-1	once	TGTGCCTGGAGACTTCCGTTCTTC	CAWRLPFF
TRBV6-5	TRBD1	TRBJ1-2	few	TGTGCCAGCAGTTCCGCCGGACAGGGGTTTTCCTATGGCTACACCTTC	CASSSAGQGFSYGYTF
TRBV21-1	-	TRBJ1-5	few	TGTGCCAGCATCATTGCGGGGGACAATCAGCCCCAGCATTTT	CASIIAGDNQPQHF
TRBV5-6	-	TRBJ1-6	-	TGTGCCAGCAGCCCCGACATAATGAATTCACCCCTCCACTTT	CASSPDIMNSPLHF
TRBV11-2	TRBD1	TRBJ1-2	-	TGTGCCAGCAGCCCGGACAGGAACGGCTATGGCTACACCTTC	CASSPDRNGYGYTF
TRBV9	TRBD1	TRBJ2-7	-	TGTGCCAGCAGCGCTCGGACAGGGGAAACCTACGAGCAGTACTTC	CASSARTGETYEQYF
TRBV7-2	-	TRBJ2-7	few	TGTGCCAGCACCCTGTTTGGTTCCACACAATCCTACGAGCAGTACTTC	CASTLFGSTQSYEQYF
TRBV6-5	TRBD1	TRBJ1-1	few	TGTGCCAGCAGTCCCTCAGGGGGTCCGGCTGAAGCTTTCTTT	CASSPSGGPAEAFF
TRBV7-3	TRBD1	TRBJ2-1	-	TGTGCCAGCAGCGCGGACAGGGGGCCTAACAATGAGCAGTTCTTC	CASSADRGPNNEQFF
TRBV28	-	TRBJ1-1	-	TGTGCCAGCAGTTTAGGGCCCCCCGAAGCTTTCTTT	CASSLGPPEAFF
TRBV6-5	-	TRBJ2-6	few	TGTGCCAGCAGTCCCCCGGGTTCTGGGGCCAACGTCCTGACTTTC	CASSPPGSGANVLTF
TRBV9	-	TRBJ2-3	-	TGTGCCAGCAGCGTATCGGGAACAGATACGCAGTATTTT	CASSVSGTDTQYF
TRBV28	-	TRBJ2-7	few	TGTGCCAGCAGTACCTTAGGTGGAGCAGCCTACGAGCAGTACTTC	CASSTLGGAAYEQYF
TRBV27	-	TRBJ1-4	-	TGTGCCAGCAGTTTAGAGAAGGGAGCTAATGAAAAACTGTTTTTT	CASSLEKGANEKLFF
TRBV27	TRBD1	TRBJ1-1	-	TGTGCCAGCAGTGCACGGACAGGGGGCGGCACTGAAGCTTTCTTT	CASSARTGGGTEAFF
TRBV5-1	-	TRBJ1-1	once	TGCGCCAGCGGAGGGGAAACTGAAGCTTTCTTT	CASGGETEAFF
TRBV6-5	-	TRBJ2-2	-	TGTGCCAGCAGTTATCCCGGACACTCGAACACCGGGGAGCTGTTTTTT	CASSYPGHSNTGELFF
TRBV29-1	TRBD2	TRBJ2-1	-	TGCAGCGCCCTGGGCGCTAGCGGCCACTACAATGAGCAGTTCTTC	CSALGASGHYNEQFF
TRBV10-3	TRBD2	TRBJ2-4	-	TGTGCCATCAGTGAGGGGGCCGGGGGGGACATTCAGTACTTC	CAISEGAGGDIQYF
TRBV7-2	-	TRBJ1-2	-	TGTGCCAGCAGCTCCTATATCCAAGACTATGGCTACACCTTC	CASSSYIQDYGYTF
TRBV11-3	-	TRBJ2-1	once	TGTGCCAGCAGCTTATCGGGGAATGAGCAGTTCTTC	CASSLSGNEQFF
TRBV4-1	-	TRBJ2-1	-	TGCGCCAGCAGCCGAGGGATCACGGATGAGCAGTTCTTC	CASSRGITDEQFF
TRBV11-2	-	TRBJ1-1	-	TGTGCCAGCAGCTTAGTAAGGGGGATGAACACTGAAGCTTTCTTT	CASSLVRGMNTEAFF
TRBV4-3	TRBD1	TRBJ1-4	-	TGCGCCAGCAGCCCGGGGACAGGGAGGGAAAAACTGTTTTTT	CASSPGTGREKLFF
TRBV4-3	TRBD2	TRBJ2-1	-	TGCGCCAGCAGCCAAGACATGGGAGGGCATTGGGGCAATGAGCAGTTCTTC	CASSQDMGGHWGNEQFF
TRBV28	-	TRBJ2-7	-	TGTGCCAGCAGTTTGGGTTTCAGGAACACCTACGAGCAGTACTTC	CASSLGFRNTYEQYF
TRBV6-5	-	TRBJ2-2	-	TGTGCCAGCAGTTACTGGACAGACACCGGGGAGCTGTTTTTT	CASSYWTDTGELFF
TRBV5-1	-	TRBJ2-3	-	TGCGCCAGCAGCTTGGAGCCCCGCACAGATACGCAGTATTTT	CASSLEPRTDTQYF
TRBV7-9	-	TRBJ2-7	-	TGTGCCAGCAGCTCACTCGAGCAGTACTTC	CASSSLEQYF
TRBV6-6	-	TRBJ1-1	-	TGTGCCAGCAGTTCCCCCCCTTCTGAAGCTTTCTTT	CASSSPPSEAFF
TRBV7-9	TRBD1	TRBJ2-1	-	TGTGCCAGCAGCTCGAAAACCCGGGACAGGGCCTACAATGAGCAGTTCTTC	CASSSKTRDRAYNEQFF
TRBV9	TRBD2	TRBJ2-7	-	TGTGCCAGCAGCGTACAACCGACTAGCGGGAACTACGAGCAGTACTTC	CASSVQPTSGNYEQYF
TRBV6-1	TRBD2	TRBJ2-1	-	TGTGCCAGCAGTGAAGCGCGGGGGAGCCTGCTGTTCTTC	CASSEARGSLLFF